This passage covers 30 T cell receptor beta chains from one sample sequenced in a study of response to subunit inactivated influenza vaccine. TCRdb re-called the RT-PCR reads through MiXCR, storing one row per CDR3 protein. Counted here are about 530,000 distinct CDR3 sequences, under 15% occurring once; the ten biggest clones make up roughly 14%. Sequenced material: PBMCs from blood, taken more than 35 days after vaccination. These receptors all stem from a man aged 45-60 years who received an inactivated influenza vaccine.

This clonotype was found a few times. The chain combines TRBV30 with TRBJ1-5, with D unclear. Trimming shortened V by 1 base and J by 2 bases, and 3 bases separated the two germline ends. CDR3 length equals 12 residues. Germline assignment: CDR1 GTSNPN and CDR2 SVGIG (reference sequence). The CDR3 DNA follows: TGTGCCTGGAGTGAGCGCAATCAGCCCCAGCATTTT. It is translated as CAWSERNQPQHF. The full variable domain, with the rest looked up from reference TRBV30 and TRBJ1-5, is SQTIHQWPATLVQPVGSPLSLECTVEGTSNPNLYWYRQAAGRGLQLLFYSVGIGQISSEVPQNLSASRPQDRQFILSSKKLLLSDSGFYLCAWSERNQPQHFGDGTRLSIL.

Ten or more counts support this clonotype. The CDR3 coding sequence is TGCAGCGCCGCTGGTCGGACAGGGCGGTCCGAGCAGTACTTC. Amino acid sequence: CSAAGRTGRSEQYF. The chain joins TRBV29-1 to TRBJ2-7; 8 bases are shared with TRBD1. CDR1 is SQVTM and CDR2 is ANQGSEA in the germline V gene. J lost 6 bases, V lost 7 bases, and 14 bases had no gene match. CDR3 length: 14 residues.

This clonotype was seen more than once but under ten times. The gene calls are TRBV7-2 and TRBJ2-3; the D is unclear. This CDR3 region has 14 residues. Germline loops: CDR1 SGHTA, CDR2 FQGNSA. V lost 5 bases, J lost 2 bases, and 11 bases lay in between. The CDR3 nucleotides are TGTGCCAGCAGCCCCGGGCGTAACACAGATACGCAGTATTTT. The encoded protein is CASSPGRNTDTQYF.

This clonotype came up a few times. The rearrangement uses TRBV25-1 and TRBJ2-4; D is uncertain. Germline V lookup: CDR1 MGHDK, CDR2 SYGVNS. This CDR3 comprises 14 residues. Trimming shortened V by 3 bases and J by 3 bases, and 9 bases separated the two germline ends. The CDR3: CASSDKGIKNIQYF. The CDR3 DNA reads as TGTGCCAGCAGTGATAAGGGCATCAAAAACATTCAGTACTTC.

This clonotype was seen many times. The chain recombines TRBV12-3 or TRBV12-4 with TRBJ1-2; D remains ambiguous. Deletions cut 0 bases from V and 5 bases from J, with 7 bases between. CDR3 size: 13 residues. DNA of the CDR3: TGTGCCAGCAGTTTAGCGTCCAGTTATGGCTACACCTTC. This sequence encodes CASSLASSYGYTF.

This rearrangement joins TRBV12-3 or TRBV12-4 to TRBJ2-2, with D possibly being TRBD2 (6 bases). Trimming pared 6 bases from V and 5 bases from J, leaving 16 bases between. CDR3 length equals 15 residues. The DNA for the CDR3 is TGTGCCAGCAGCTTCGCGGGGTACGGGACCGGGGAGCTGTTTTTT. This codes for CASSFAGYGTGELFF.

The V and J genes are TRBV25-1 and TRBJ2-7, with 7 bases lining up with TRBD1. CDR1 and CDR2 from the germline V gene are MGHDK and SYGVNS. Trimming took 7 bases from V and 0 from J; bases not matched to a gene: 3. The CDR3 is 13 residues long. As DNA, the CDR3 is TGTGCCAGCAACCGGGACAGCTCCTACGAGCAGTACTTC. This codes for CASNRDSSYEQYF.

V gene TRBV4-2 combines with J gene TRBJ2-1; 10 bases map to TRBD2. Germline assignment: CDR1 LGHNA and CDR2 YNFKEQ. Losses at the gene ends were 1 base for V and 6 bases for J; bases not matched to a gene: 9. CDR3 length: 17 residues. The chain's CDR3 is CASSQVVGAGGPNEQFF. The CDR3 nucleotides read TGTGCCAGCAGCCAAGTGGTGGGAGCGGGAGGGCCCAATGAGCAGTTCTTC.

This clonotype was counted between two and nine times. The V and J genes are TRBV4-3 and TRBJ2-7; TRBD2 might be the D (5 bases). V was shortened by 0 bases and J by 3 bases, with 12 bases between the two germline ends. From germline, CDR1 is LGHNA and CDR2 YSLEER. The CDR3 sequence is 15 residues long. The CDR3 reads CASSQDLALNYEQYF. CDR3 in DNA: TGCGCCAGCAGCCAAGACCTAGCACTGAACTACGAGCAGTACTTC.

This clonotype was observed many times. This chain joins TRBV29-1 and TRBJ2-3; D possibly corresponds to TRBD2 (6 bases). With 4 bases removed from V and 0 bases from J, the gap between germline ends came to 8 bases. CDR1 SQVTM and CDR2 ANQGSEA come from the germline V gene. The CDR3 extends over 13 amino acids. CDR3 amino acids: CSVAGRSTDTQYF. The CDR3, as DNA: TGCAGCGTTGCGGGGAGGAGCACAGATACGCAGTATTTT.

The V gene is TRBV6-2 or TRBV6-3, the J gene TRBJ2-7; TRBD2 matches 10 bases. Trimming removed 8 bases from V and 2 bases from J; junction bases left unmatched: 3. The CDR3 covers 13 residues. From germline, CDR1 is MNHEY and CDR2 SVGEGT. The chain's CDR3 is CASGTSETYEQYF. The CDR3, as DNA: TGTGCCAGCGGGACTAGCGAAACCTACGAGCAGTACTTC.

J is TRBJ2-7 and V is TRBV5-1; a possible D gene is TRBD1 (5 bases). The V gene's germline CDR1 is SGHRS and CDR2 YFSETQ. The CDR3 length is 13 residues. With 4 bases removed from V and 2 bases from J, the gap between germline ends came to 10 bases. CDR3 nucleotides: TGCGCCAGCAGCACCAGACAGACCTACGAGCAGTACTTC. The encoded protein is CASSTRQTYEQYF.

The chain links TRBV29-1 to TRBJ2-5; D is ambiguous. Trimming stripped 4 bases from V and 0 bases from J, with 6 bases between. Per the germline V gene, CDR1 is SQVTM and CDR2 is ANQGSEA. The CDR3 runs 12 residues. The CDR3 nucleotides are TGCAGCGTTGCTCGGGACCAAGAGACCCAGTACTTC. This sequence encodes CSVARDQETQYF. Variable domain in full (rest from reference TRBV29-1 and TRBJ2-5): SAVISQKPSRDICQRGTSLTIQCQVDSQVTMMFWYRQQPGQSLTLIATANQGSEATYESGFVIDKFPISRPNLTFSTLTVSNMSPEDSSIYLCSVARDQETQYFGPGTRLLVL.

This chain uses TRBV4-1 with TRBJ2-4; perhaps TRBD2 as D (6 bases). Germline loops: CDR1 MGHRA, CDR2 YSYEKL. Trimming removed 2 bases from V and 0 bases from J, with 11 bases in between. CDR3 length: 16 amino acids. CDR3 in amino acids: CASSQRERLAKNIQYF. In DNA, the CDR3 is TGCGCCAGCAGCCAACGGGAGAGGCTAGCCAAAAACATTCAGTACTTC.

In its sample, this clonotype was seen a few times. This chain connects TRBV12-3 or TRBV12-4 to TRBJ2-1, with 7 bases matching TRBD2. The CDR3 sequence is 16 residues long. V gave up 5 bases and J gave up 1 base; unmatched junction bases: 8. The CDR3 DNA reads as TGTGCCAGCAGTGTATCACTAGCGTGGTCCTACAATGAGCAGTTCTTC. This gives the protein CASSVSLAWSYNEQFF.

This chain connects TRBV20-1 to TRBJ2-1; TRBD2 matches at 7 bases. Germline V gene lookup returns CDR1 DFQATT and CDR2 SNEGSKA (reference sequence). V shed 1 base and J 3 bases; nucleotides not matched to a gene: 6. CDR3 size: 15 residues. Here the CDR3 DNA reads TGCAGTGCTAGAGTTGGGACTACTGGCTACAATGAGCAGTTCTTC. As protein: CSARVGTTGYNEQFF.

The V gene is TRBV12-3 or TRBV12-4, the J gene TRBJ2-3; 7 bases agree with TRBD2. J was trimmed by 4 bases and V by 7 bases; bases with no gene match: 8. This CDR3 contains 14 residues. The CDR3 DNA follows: TGTGCCAGCACCCGTCGACGGGAGGCAGATACGCAGTATTTT. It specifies CASTRRREADTQYF.

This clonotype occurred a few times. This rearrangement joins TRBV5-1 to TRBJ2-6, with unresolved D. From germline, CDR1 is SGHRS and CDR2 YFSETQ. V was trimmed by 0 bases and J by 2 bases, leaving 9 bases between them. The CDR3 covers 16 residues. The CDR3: CASSLVRRTGANVLTF. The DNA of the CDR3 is TGCGCCAGCAGCTTGGTACGGCGCACTGGGGCCAACGTCCTGACTTTC.

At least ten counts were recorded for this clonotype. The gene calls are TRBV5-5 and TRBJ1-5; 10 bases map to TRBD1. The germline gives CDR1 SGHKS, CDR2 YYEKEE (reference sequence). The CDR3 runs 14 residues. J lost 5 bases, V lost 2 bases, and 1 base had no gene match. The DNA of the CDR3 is TGTGCCAGCAGCTTTGGACAGGGGGATCAGCCCCAGCATTTT. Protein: CASSFGQGDQPQHF. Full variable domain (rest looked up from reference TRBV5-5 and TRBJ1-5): DAGVTQSPTHLIKTRGQQVTLRCSPISGHKSVSWYQQVLGQGPQFIFQYYEKEERGRGNFPDRFSARQFPNYSSELNVNALLLGDSALYLCASSFGQGDQPQHFGDGTRLSIL.

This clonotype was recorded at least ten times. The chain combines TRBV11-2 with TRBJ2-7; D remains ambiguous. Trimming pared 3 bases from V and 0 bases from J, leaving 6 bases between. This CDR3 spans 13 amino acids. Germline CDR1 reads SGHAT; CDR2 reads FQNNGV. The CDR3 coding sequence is TGTGCCAGCAGCTTCCGAGCCTCCTACGAGCAGTACTTC. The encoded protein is CASSFRASYEQYF.

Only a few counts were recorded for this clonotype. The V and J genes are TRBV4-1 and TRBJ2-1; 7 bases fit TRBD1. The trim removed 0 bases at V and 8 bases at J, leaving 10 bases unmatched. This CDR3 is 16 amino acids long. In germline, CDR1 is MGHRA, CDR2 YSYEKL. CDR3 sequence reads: CASSQDAAGGIYEQFF. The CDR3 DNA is TGCGCCAGCAGCCAAGATGCGGCAGGGGGTATCTATGAGCAGTTCTTC.

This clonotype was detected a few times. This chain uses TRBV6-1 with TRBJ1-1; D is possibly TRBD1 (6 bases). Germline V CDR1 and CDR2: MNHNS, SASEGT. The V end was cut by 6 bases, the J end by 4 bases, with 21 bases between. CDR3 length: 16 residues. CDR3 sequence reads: CASSPPGHHKGTEAFF. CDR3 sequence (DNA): TGTGCCAGCAGCCCCCCGGGACACCATAAAGGCACTGAAGCTTTCTTT.

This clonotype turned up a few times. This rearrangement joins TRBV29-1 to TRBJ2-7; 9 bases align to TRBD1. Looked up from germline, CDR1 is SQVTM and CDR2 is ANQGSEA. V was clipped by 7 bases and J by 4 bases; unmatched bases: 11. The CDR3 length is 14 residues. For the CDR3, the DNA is TGCAGCGGTGGGAATAACAGGGGGCCATACGAGCAGTACTTC. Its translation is CSGGNNRGPYEQYF.

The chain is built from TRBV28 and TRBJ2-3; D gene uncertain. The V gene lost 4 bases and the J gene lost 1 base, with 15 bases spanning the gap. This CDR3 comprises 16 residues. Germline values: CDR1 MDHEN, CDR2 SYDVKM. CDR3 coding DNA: TGTGCCAGCAGTTCCCCCGGGTCCGAAGGCACAGATACGCAGTATTTT. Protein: CASSSPGSEGTDTQYF.

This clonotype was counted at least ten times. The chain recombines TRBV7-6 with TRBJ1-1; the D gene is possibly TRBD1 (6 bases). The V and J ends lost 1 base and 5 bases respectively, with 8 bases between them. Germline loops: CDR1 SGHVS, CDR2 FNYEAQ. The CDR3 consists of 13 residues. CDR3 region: CASSLEQGTEAFF. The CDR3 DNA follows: TGTGCCAGCAGCTTAGAGCAGGGGACTGAAGCTTTCTTT.

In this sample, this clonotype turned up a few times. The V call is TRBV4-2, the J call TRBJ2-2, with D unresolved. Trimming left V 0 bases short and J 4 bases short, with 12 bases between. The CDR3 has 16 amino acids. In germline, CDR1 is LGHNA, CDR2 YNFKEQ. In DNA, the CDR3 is TGTGCCAGCAGCCAAGACATTACTAAGGGCACCGGGGAGCTGTTTTTT. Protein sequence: CASSQDITKGTGELFF.

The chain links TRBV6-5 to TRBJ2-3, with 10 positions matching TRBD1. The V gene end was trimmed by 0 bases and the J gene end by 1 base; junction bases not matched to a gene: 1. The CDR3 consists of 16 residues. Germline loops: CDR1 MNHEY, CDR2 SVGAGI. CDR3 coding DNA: TGTGCCAGCAGTTACTCCGGGACAGGGGGCACAGATACGCAGTATTTT. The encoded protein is CASSYSGTGGTDTQYF.

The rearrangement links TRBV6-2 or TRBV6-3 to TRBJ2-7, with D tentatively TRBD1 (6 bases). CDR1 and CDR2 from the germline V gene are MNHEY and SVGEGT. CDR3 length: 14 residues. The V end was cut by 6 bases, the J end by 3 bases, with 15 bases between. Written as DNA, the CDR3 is TGTGCCAGCAGCGACGGACAGCCCAACTACGAGCAGTACTTC. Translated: CASSDGQPNYEQYF.

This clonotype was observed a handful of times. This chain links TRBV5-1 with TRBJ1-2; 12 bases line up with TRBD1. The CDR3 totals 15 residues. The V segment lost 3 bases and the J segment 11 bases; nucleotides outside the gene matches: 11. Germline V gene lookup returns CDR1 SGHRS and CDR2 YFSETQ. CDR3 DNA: TGCGCCAGCAGCTCATCCGGGACAGGGGGCGTTGGGTACACCTTC. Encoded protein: CASSSSGTGGVGYTF.

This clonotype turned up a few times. The CDR3 sequence is CSVLGQVDTDTQYF. The DNA of the CDR3 is TGCAGCGTTTTGGGTCAAGTGGATACAGATACGCAGTATTTT. The J gene is TRBJ2-3, the V gene TRBV29-1, with D unresolved. V was trimmed by 5 bases and J by 3 bases, leaving 15 bases between them. CDR1 is SQVTM and CDR2 is ANQGSEA in the germline V gene. The CDR3 spans 14 residues.